Here is one T cell receptor beta chain with its context. Its antigen is not identified. The data belong to a study of cytomegalovirus exposure and HLA in healthy donors. As for the study in general: A prior study identified some 100 million unique TCR beta sequences from some 200 million T cells.

Researchers ran the PCR with 60 Vbeta and 13 Jbeta primers. The repertoire was sequenced with immunoSEQ multiplex PCR; TCRdb's copy has only in-frame clones and lacks some. The sample data list some 120,000 clones. V was clipped by 3 bases and J by 6 bases; unmatched bases: 3. Germline V gives CDR1 MNHEY, CDR2 SMNVEV (reference sequence). This CDR3 is built from 15 residues. Findings and caveats of the study: The dataset shows that most TCR sequences were rare, while some public TCRs occurred in many donors. Immune exposure was documented only through CMV serostatus.

The V and J genes are TRBV27 and TRBJ2-2, with TRBD2 matching 11 bases. The source material was PBMCs. The receptor's source is a man aged 25 to 40 in good health and CMV-seronegative. The CDR3 here is CASSFSGGASGELFF. DNA of the CDR3: TGTGCCAGCAGTTTTAGCGGGGGGGCGTCCGGGGAGCTGTTTTTT.